A selection of T cell receptor beta chains follows, all from one sample in a study of shared clonotypes between healthy human individuals. Clones were read by immunoSEQ multiplex PCR, and TCRdb kept only the in-frame ones, dropping some. The table includes fewer than 1.4 million clones, more than 75% detected once. Sequenced input: memory CD4+ T cells from PBMCs. All receptors come from a man aged 18 to 29 in good health. Some clones in this sample may be carry-over from other donors' samples. The CDR3 runs from the conserved cysteine through the conserved F or W. The D gene is left open where the match is weak. Expanded clones get a size class; other rows say once, few or many, or leave the size out.

d_call,j_call,v_call,clone_size,cdr3_nt,cdr3_aa
.,TRBJ2-1,TRBV7-2,.,TGTGCCAGTAGGGGCAATGAGCAGTTCTTC,CASRGNEQFF
.,TRBJ2-3,TRBV19,few,TGTGCCAGTGGGAGGACTTCCAGCACAGATACGCAGTATTTT,CASGRTSSTDTQYF
.,TRBJ1-1,TRBV29-1,.,TGCAGCGTCGCGGGGACAATGATCCCGGGGACTGAAGCTTTCTTT,CSVAGTMIPGTEAFF
.,TRBJ2-3,TRBV7-2,.,TGTGCCAGCAGCCGCACCCCAAGAGGTCCAGATACGCAGTATTTT,CASSRTPRGPDTQYF
.,TRBJ1-2,TRBV28,.,TGTGCCAGCTACTCCAACTATGGCTACACCTTC,CASYSNYGYTF
TRBD1,TRBJ1-2,TRBV30,.,TGTGCCTGGAGTGTTACGGGCAGGGGGGGTTATGGCTACACCTTC,CAWSVTGRGGYGYTF
.,TRBJ2-7,TRBV6-5,.,TGTGCCAGCAGCCTAAGTACCTCAGGGGTCTACGAGCAGTACTTC,CASSLSTSGVYEQYF
TRBD2,TRBJ2-3,TRBV5-1,.,TGCGCCAGCAGCTTGCCCCCGGAGCGGGAGAGCTCAGATACGCAGTATTTT,CASSLPPERESSDTQYF
.,TRBJ1-3,TRBV15,.,TGTGCCACCAGCAGAGATCAAGGTGGAAACACCATATATTTT,CATSRDQGGNTIYF
.,TRBJ1-2,TRBV19,.,TGTGCCAGTAGTATCAAAAACTATGGCTACACCTTC,CASSIKNYGYTF
.,TRBJ2-1,TRBV7-8,.,TGTGCCAGCAGCTTAGTTAGGGGGACACCTTACAATGAGCAGTTCTTC,CASSLVRGTPYNEQFF
.,TRBJ1-5,TRBV18,.,TGTGCCAGCTCACCATCGAGCCCCGGAAATCAGCCCCAGCATTTT,CASSPSSPGNQPQHF
TRBD2,TRBJ2-7,TRBV9,once,TGTGCCAGCAGCGTAGATCCAGCGGGAGTAAAGGAGCAGTACTTC,CASSVDPAGVKEQYF
.,TRBJ1-4,TRBV15,.,TGTGCCACCAGCAGAGATGGGACCAGGCCTAATGAAAAACTGTTTTTT,CATSRDGTRPNEKLFF
TRBD1,TRBJ2-3,TRBV5-1,once,TGCGCCAGCAGCTCTTCAGGGACAGGAGGGGATACGCAGTATTTT,CASSSSGTGGDTQYF
.,TRBJ2-1,TRBV19,.,TGTGCCAGTAGTCGCCGGGTTGGGGGAGATACGAATGAGCAGTTCTTC,CASSRRVGGDTNEQFF
.,TRBJ1-1,TRBV11-3,.,TGTGCCAGCAGCTTTCATTTGAACACTGAAGCTTTCTTT,CASSFHLNTEAFF